Below, 27 T cell receptor beta chains from the same sample are listed, as sequenced in a study of cytomegalovirus exposure and HLA in healthy donors. Primers for the PCR totalled 60 Vbeta and 13 Jbeta. Only in-frame clones appear in the TCRdb table, and some are missing; sequencing was by immunoSEQ multiplex PCR. The sample records under 200,000 clones, around 88% being singletons. What was sequenced was PBMCs. Receptors were obtained from a woman aged 30 to 39 in good health and CMV-seronegative.

This rearrangement joins TRBV29-1 to TRBJ2-7, with D uncertain. Germline V lookup: CDR1 SQVTM, CDR2 ANQGSEA. The CDR3 is made up of 11 amino acids. V shed 4 bases and J shed 6 bases, with 10 bases lying between them. The CDR3 loop reads CSVAGSVEQYF. The CDR3 DNA sequence: TGCAGCGTTGCAGGTTCGGTCGAGCAGTACTTC.

This clone was seen a few times. The rearrangement uses TRBV5-1 and TRBJ2-7; 9 nucleotides line up with TRBD1. V was pared by 5 bases and J by 3 bases, with 9 bases of the junction left unmatched. Looked up from germline, CDR1 is SGHRS and CDR2 is YFSETQ. The CDR3 sequence is 15 residues long. The CDR3 bases are TGCGCCAGCAGGGCCGCGGGACAGGGCCTCTACGAGCAGTACTTC. Its translation: CASRAAGQGLYEQYF.

This clone was recorded once. The V and J genes are TRBV5-1 and TRBJ2-3; TRBD2 matches 7 bases. Germline-derived CDR1 and CDR2 are SGHRS and YFSETQ. V was pared by 1 base and J by 1 base, with 6 bases of the junction left unmatched. The CDR3 contains 16 residues. The CDR3 protein is CASSLISGGRTDTQYF. Here the CDR3 DNA reads TGCGCCAGCAGCTTGATTTCGGGAGGTCGCACAGATACGCAGTATTTT.

V gene TRBV6-1 combines with J gene TRBJ2-7, with 7 bases aligning to TRBD1. Germline-derived CDR1 and CDR2 are MNHNS and SASEGT. This CDR3 is built from 17 residues. V shed 4 bases and J 3 bases; nucleotides not matched to a gene: 15. As DNA, the CDR3 is TGTGCCAGCAGTGGGGGACAGAGTCCCGACTTGTTCTACGAGCAGTACTTC. It specifies CASSGGQSPDLFYEQYF.

The gene calls are TRBV18 and TRBJ2-5; the D gene is possibly TRBD2 (6 bases). Germline CDR1 and CDR2: KGHSH and LQKENI. Trimming cost V 0 bases and J 4 bases, with 15 bases left between them. The length of the CDR3 is 16 residues. CDR3 in amino acids: CASSPPKGLGGETQYF. The CDR3 DNA reads TGTGCCAGCTCACCACCGAAGGGCCTCGGGGGAGAGACCCAGTACTTC.

This rearrangement joins TRBV7-2 to TRBJ2-7; the D gene is possibly TRBD2 (5 bases). Trimming took 1 base from V and 0 from J, leaving 13 bases between them. The CDR3 consists of 16 residues. Germline V gene lookup returns CDR1 SGHTA and CDR2 FQGNSA. CDR3 DNA: TGTGCCAGCAGCTTAGTAGGCGGAGGAAGCTCCTACGAGCAGTACTTC. It encodes CASSLVGGGSSYEQYF.

The J gene is TRBJ1-1, the V gene TRBV5-1, with D perhaps matching TRBD1 (5 bases). The V and J ends lost 3 bases and 3 bases respectively, with 12 bases between them. There are 14 residues in the CDR3. Germline V CDR1 and CDR2: SGHRS, YFSETQ. The CDR3: CASSSGLMDTEAFF. CDR3 nucleotides: TGCGCCAGCAGCTCGGGACTAATGGACACTGAAGCTTTCTTT.

This clone was found once. The gene calls are TRBV11-2 and TRBJ2-3, with TRBD2 matching 9 bases. Germline V CDR1 and CDR2: SGHAT, FQNNGV. CDR3 length: 16 residues. V shed 5 bases and J 2 bases; nucleotides not matched to a gene: 8. CDR3 coding DNA: TGTGCCAGCAGCAAAGTAGCGGGGGCGATCACAGATACGCAGTATTTT. Its protein is CASSKVAGAITDTQYF.

The chain combines TRBV13 with TRBJ2-5; 8 bases fit TRBD2. TRBJ2-7 matches the DNA end more closely, so the J call is doubtful. This CDR3 contains 15 residues. From germline, CDR1 is PRHDT and CDR2 FYEKMQ (reference sequence). The CDR3 protein is CASSLGAGATYEQYF. The CDR3 nucleotides are TGTGCCAGCAGCTTAGGAGCGGGAGCGACCTACGAGCAGTACTTC.

V gene TRBV7-6 combines with J gene TRBJ1-4, with D perhaps TRBD1 (5 bases). Per germline, CDR1 SGHVS and CDR2 FNYEAQ. The ends were cut back, 2 bases at V and 12 bases at J, with 19 bases in the middle. The CDR3 is made up of 15 amino acids. For the CDR3, the DNA is TGTGCCAGCAGCTTATTGGCAGGAACGGGGGTACAACTGTTTTTT. This sequence encodes CASSLLAGTGVQLFF.

This clone was picked up a small number of times. The CDR3 DNA is TGCGCCAGCAGCGACCAACGACAGATCTCTGGGGCCAACGTCCTGACTTTC. It is translated as CASSDQRQISGANVLTF. The chain links TRBV4-3 to TRBJ2-6; perhaps TRBD1 as D (5 bases). The V and J ends lost 5 bases and 0 bases respectively, with 14 bases between them. CDR3 length: 17 residues. Germline CDR1 LGHNA, CDR2 YSLEER.

This clone was detected only a few times. V and J are TRBV7-9 and TRBJ1-5, with a tentative D call TRBD1 (6 bases). V lost 1 base and J 7 bases, leaving 8 bases between the germline ends. Germline-derived CDR1 and CDR2 are SEHNR and FQNEAQ (reference sequence). The length of the CDR3 is 13 residues. The CDR3 DNA is TGTGCCAGCAGCTTAGGGCAGGGGCAGCCCCAGCATTTT. Translation gives CASSLGQGQPQHF.

The chain combines TRBV4-1 with TRBJ2-5, with D perhaps TRBD1 (6 bases). The V and J ends lost 1 base and 3 bases respectively, with 15 bases between them. The CDR3 sequence is 16 residues long. The germline V gene encodes CDR1 MGHRA and CDR2 YSYEKL. The CDR3 loop is CASSQASGTPEETQYF. As DNA, the CDR3 is TGCGCCAGCAGCCAAGCGTCCGGGACACCCGAAGAGACCCAGTACTTC.

As to this clone: The junction departs from the called germline gene at one end, perhaps through a read error. This sequence joins TRBV5-8 and TRBJ2-4; tentative D call: TRBD2 (6 bases). The germline V gene encodes CDR1 SGHTS and CDR2 YDEGEE. The CDR3 is made up of 12 amino acids. This chain's CDR3 is CASSPRTTLQDF. The CDR3 DNA follows: TGTGCCAGCAGCCCAAGGACTACCCTTCAGGATTTC.

This chain connects TRBV6-1 to TRBJ2-1; weak D call: TRBD2 (6 bases). The CDR3 is 15 amino acids. The V and J ends lost 4 bases and 4 bases respectively, with 14 bases between them. Looked up from germline, CDR1 is MNHNS and CDR2 is SASEGT. The CDR3 DNA follows: TGTGCCAGCAGTGCAATGCTAGGGACTTACAATGAGCAGTTCTTC. This translates into CASSAMLGTYNEQFF.

This clone was seen just once. V is TRBV7-2 and J is TRBJ2-2, with TRBD2 matching 7 bases. The J segment lost 9 bases and the V segment lost 2 bases, leaving 9 bases of the junction unmatched. The CDR3 spans 15 residues. Germline loops: CDR1 SGHTA, CDR2 FQGNSA. In nucleotides, the CDR3 is TGTGCCAGCAGCTTAAGGACTAGTAAGACCCGGGAGCTGTTTTTT. Its translation: CASSLRTSKTRELFF. Filled out from reference TRBV7-2 and TRBJ2-2, the complete variable domain reads GAGVSQSPSNKVTEKGKDVELRCDPISGHTALYWYRQSLGQGLEFLIYFQGNSAPDKSGLPSDRFSAERTGGSVSTLTIQRTQQEDSAVYLCASSLRTSKTRELFFGEGSRLTVL.

The V and J genes are TRBV7-3 and TRBJ2-3; 13 positions match TRBD2. This CDR3 spans 17 amino acids. V lost 4 bases, J lost 4 bases, and 8 bases stayed unmatched. Germline values: CDR1 SGHTA, CDR2 FQGTGA. CDR3 DNA: TGTGCCAGCAGCTCGCCTACTGGACTAGCGGGAGCAGATACGCAGTATTTT. It yields the protein CASSSPTGLAGADTQYF.

The V call is TRBV5-8, the J call TRBJ2-1; D ambiguous. The V end was cut by 0 bases, the J end by 8 bases, with 9 bases between. CDR1 is SGHTS, CDR2 YDEGEE, per germline. The CDR3 is made up of 13 amino acids. CDR3 sequence reads: CASSLGAFYEQFF. The CDR3 DNA is TGTGCCAGCAGCTTGGGGGCCTTCTATGAGCAGTTCTTC.

The J gene is TRBJ1-6, the V gene TRBV5-4, with D perhaps matching TRBD1 (6 bases). Germline CDR1 SGHNT, CDR2 YYREEE (reference sequence). There are 15 residues in the CDR3. Trimming stripped 4 bases from V and 7 bases from J, with 15 bases between. The CDR3 here is CASSLEDSPNSPLHF. DNA for the CDR3: TGTGCCAGCAGCCTGGAGGACAGCCCCAATTCACCCCTCCACTTT.

This chain links TRBV4-1 with TRBJ2-7, with D maybe TRBD2 (6 bases). V was pared by 2 bases and J by 2 bases, with 16 bases between. In germline, CDR1 is MGHRA, CDR2 YSYEKL. The CDR3 totals 16 residues. For the CDR3, the DNA is TGCGCCAGCAGCCAACCGCGGACTACCTTTACCTACGAGCAGTACTTC. Translation gives CASSQPRTTFTYEQYF.

The gene calls are TRBV5-1 and TRBJ1-5; 11 bases line up with TRBD1. The germline CDR1 and CDR2 sequences are SGHRS and YFSETQ. The CDR3 has 15 amino acids. V shed 3 bases, J shed 5 bases, and the junction held 4 bases outside the gene matches. CDR3 sequence: CASSSGTGGYQPQHF. The CDR3 nucleotides are TGCGCCAGCAGCTCTGGGACAGGGGGATATCAGCCCCAGCATTTT.

The chain is built from TRBV6-5 and TRBJ2-5; 7 bases agree with TRBD2. The closer fit of TRBJ2-7 to the DNA end suggests the J call may be wrong. This CDR3 has 13 residues. Germline V gene lookup returns CDR1 MNHEY and CDR2 SVGAGI. CDR3 sequence (DNA): TGTGCCAGCAGGTCTAGCGGCTCCTACGAGCAGTACTTC. It yields the protein CASRSSGSYEQYF.

Concerning this clone: A read error may account for a junction end that differs from germline. Other nucleotide sequences from this sample produce the same CDR3. The J gene is TRBJ1-6, the V gene TRBV7-2, with D perhaps TRBD1 (6 bases). Germline loops: CDR1 SGHTA, CDR2 FQGNSA. The CDR3 sequence is 16 residues long. Here the CDR3 reads CASSPHPRQVNSPLHF. CDR3 nucleotides: TGTGCCAGCAGCCCACACCCCCGACAGGTTAATTCCCCCCTCCACTTT.

This chain joins TRBV5-1 and TRBJ2-7; D unresolved. Germline CDR1 SGHRS, CDR2 YFSETQ. The V end was cut by 0 bases, the J end by 6 bases, with 13 bases between. The CDR3 covers 14 residues. The CDR3 loop is CASSLEQNFGEQYF. CDR3 nucleotide sequence: TGCGCCAGCAGCTTGGAACAGAACTTTGGCGAGCAGTACTTC.

V gene TRBV19 combines with J gene TRBJ2-7; 10 bases align to TRBD1. This CDR3 has 15 amino acids. After removal of 7 bases from V and 5 bases from J, the junction contained 11 bases not matched to a gene. Per the germline V gene, CDR1 is LNHDA and CDR2 is SQIVND (reference sequence). CDR3 coding DNA: TGTGCCAGTACCCAGGGGACAGGGACAGGGGACGAGCAGTACTTC. Its protein is CASTQGTGTGDEQYF.

The table lists this clone with a count of one. The chain has TRBV6-1 and TRBJ1-5; D perhaps matches TRBD1 (5 bases). The ends were cut back, 2 bases at V and 7 bases at J, with 12 bases in the middle. The CDR3 has 14 residues. The V gene's germline CDR1 is MNHNS and CDR2 SASEGT. CDR3 DNA: TGTGCCAGCAGTGAAAAACAGGTTTTGCAGCCCCAGCATTTT. This codes for CASSEKQVLQPQHF.

The rearrangement joins TRBV6-5 to TRBJ2-5; D unresolved. Germline CDR1 reads MNHEY; CDR2 reads SVGAGI. The CDR3 consists of 15 residues. The V end was cut by 1 base, the J end by 0 bases, with 9 bases between. In DNA form, the CDR3 reads TGTGCCAGCAGTTACTTTGGGCGAGACCAAGAGACCCAGTACTTC. This translates into CASSYFGRDQETQYF.